These 9 T cell receptor beta chains were sequenced from one sample in a study of control samples from healthy donors and cancer patients. Generated by immunoSEQ multiplex PCR, the TCRdb table keeps only in-frame clones and is missing some. In the table there are 100,000 to 150,000 clones, roughly 90% of which are singletons. Sequencing was carried out using blood. Source of these receptors: a man aged 18-30 years in good health.

In nucleotides, the CDR3 is TGCAGCGTCCAGATTGTTAGGGTTGGTGAGCAGTTCTTC. Translated, it gives CSVQIVRVGEQFF. The rearrangement joins TRBV29-1 to TRBJ2-1, with no clear D. The CDR3 has 13 residues. V shed 6 bases and J shed 9 bases, with 18 bases lying between them. Looked up from germline, CDR1 is SQVTM and CDR2 is ANQGSEA.

V is TRBV5-4 and J is TRBJ2-5, with 10 bases that match TRBD1. V lost 0 bases, J lost 4 bases, and 3 bases stayed unmatched. Germline CDR1 is SGHNT and CDR2 is YYREEE (reference sequence). This CDR3 has 15 residues. The CDR3: CASSLEGQGGETQYF. DNA of the CDR3: TGTGCCAGCAGCTTGGAAGGACAGGGGGGAGAGACCCAGTACTTC.

The rearrangement joins TRBV19 to TRBJ1-1; unclear D gene. This CDR3 has 12 residues. The germline V gene encodes CDR1 LNHDA and CDR2 SQIVND (reference sequence). V was shortened by 5 bases and J by 7 bases, with 11 bases between the two germline ends. The CDR3 DNA reads as TGTGCCAGTAGTCCCGACACCTATGAAGCTTTCTTT. Its protein is CASSPDTYEAFF.

The CDR3 here is CASSTTSGGKETQYF. The CDR3 coding sequence is TGTGCCAGCAGCACGACTAGCGGGGGAAAAGAGACCCAGTACTTC. The chain is built from TRBV7-7 and TRBJ2-5; 12 bases are shared with TRBD2. CDR3 length: 15 residues. J gave up 3 bases and V 5 bases, and 4 bases lay outside the gene matches. Per the germline V gene, CDR1 is SSHAT and CDR2 is FNYEAQ (reference sequence).

This clone was seen only once. This chain uses TRBV10-1 with TRBJ2-3; unclear D gene. There are 13 residues in the CDR3. V was cut by 4 bases and J by 1 base, with 6 bases left in between. Germline loops: CDR1 WNHNN, CDR2 SYGVQD (reference sequence). The CDR3 sequence is CASSGGGTDTQYF. The CDR3 bases are TGCGCCAGCAGTGGGGGTGGCACAGATACGCAGTATTTT.

CDR3 in DNA: TGCGCCAGCAGCCAAGACCAGGACGGGAGCGATGAGCAGTTCTTC. Protein sequence: CASSQDQDGSDEQFF. The chain carries TRBV4-3 and TRBJ2-1, with a weak D call TRBD2 (6 bases). Trimming cost V 0 bases and J 8 bases, with 14 bases left between them. The length of the CDR3 is 15 residues. Germline V CDR1 and CDR2: LGHNA, YSLEER.

A few counts support this clone. The V and J genes are TRBV7-9 and TRBJ2-7, with a possible D match to TRBD1 (5 bases). The CDR3 consists of 12 residues. The V end lost 2 bases, the J end lost 7 bases, and 9 bases lay between the germline ends. The germline V gene has CDR1 SEHNR and CDR2 FQNEAQ (reference sequence). The CDR3 DNA reads as TGTGCCAGCAGCTTATCAGGGTGGGAGCAGTACGTC. Protein: CASSLSGWEQYV.

The chain couples TRBV4-1 to TRBJ2-1; 9 positions match TRBD2. The CDR3 spans 20 residues. Germline CDR1 is MGHRA and CDR2 is YSYEKL. V trimming: 0 bases; J trimming: 4 bases; junction bases outside the gene matches: 16. The CDR3 DNA follows: TGCGCCAGCAGCCAAGAAATGTTGAGGAGGGCGGGAGGGGGGTACAATGAGCAGTTCTTC. It yields the protein CASSQEMLRRAGGGYNEQFF.

The chain couples TRBV29-1 to TRBJ2-7; TRBD2 agrees at 13 bases. CDR1 SQVTM and CDR2 ANQGSEA come from the germline V gene. This CDR3 has 15 residues. V shed 6 bases, J shed 6 bases, and the junction held 11 bases outside the gene matches. The CDR3 DNA reads as TGCAGCGTGGGGATAGGACTAGCGGGAGTGTGCGAGCAGTACGTC. It translates to CSVGIGLAGVCEQYV.